Presented here are 21 T cell receptor beta chains from one specimen sequenced in a study of blood T cell repertoires in COVID-19. The method was immunoSEQ multiplex PCR; TCRdb's version includes in-frame clones alone and lacks a portion of them. This table holds some 210,000 clones, around 90% found once. Sequencing input: peripheral blood. The source of these receptors is a man aged 60-69 years who had recovered from COVID-19.

This chain joins TRBV2 and TRBJ1-2; the match to TRBD1 covers 11 bases. The CDR3 runs to 15 residues. Germline lookup yields CDR1 SNHLY and CDR2 FYNNEI. The J segment lost 7 bases and the V segment lost 5 bases, leaving 9 bases of the junction unmatched. CDR3 sequence: CASSPQDRGQGGYTF. DNA for the CDR3: TGTGCCAGCAGTCCCCAGGACAGGGGGCAGGGTGGCTACACCTTC.

The rearrangement uses TRBV5-1 and TRBJ2-3, with D possibly being TRBD1 (6 bases). The CDR3 spans 15 residues. The germline V gene encodes CDR1 SGHRS and CDR2 YFSETQ. Trimming took off 5 bases at V and 2 bases at J, with 15 bases between the two ends. CDR3 loop: CASRLTGTITDTQYF. The CDR3, as DNA: TGCGCCAGCAGGCTGACAGGCACAATCACAGATACGCAGTATTTT.

J is TRBJ2-3 and V is TRBV7-8, with TRBD2 matching over 12 bases. J lost 6 bases, V lost 7 bases, and 2 bases had no gene match. The germline CDR1 and CDR2 sequences are SGHVS and FQNEAQ. This CDR3 spans 13 amino acids. Here the CDR3 DNA reads TGTGCCAGCACTAGCGGGGGGGCGGATACGCAGTATTTT. Translation gives CASTSGGADTQYF. Looking up the rest from reference TRBV7-8 and TRBJ2-3 gives the full variable domain: GAGVSQSPRYKVAKRGQDVALRCDPISGHVSLFWYQQALGQGPEFLTYFQNEAQLDKSGLPSDRFFAERPEGSVSTLKIQRTQQEDSAVYLCASTSGGADTQYFGPGTRLTVL.

The chain is built from TRBV24-1 and TRBJ2-1; 7 nucleotides agree with TRBD1. CDR3 length equals 16 residues. Looked up from germline, CDR1 is KGHDR and CDR2 is SFDVKD. V was pared by 4 bases and J by 0 bases, with 5 bases of the junction left unmatched. The DNA for the CDR3 is TGTGCCACCAGTGAGTGGGGACAGCGCTCCTACAATGAGCAGTTCTTC. Translated, it gives CATSEWGQRSYNEQFF.

The chain recombines TRBV9 with TRBJ2-2; 13 bases line up with TRBD2. CDR1 SGDLS and CDR2 YYNGEE come from the germline V gene. V gave up 6 bases and J gave up 2 bases; unmatched junction bases: 4. The CDR3 has 16 amino acids. The CDR3 loop reads CASTRGLAGNTGELFF. CDR3 in DNA: TGTGCCAGCACCCGGGGACTAGCGGGAAACACCGGGGAGCTGTTTTTT.

The chain joins TRBV2 to TRBJ1-5; D ambiguous. There are 15 residues in the CDR3. The V gene's germline CDR1 is SNHLY and CDR2 FYNNEI. The V and J ends lost 2 bases and 5 bases respectively, with 13 bases between them. The DNA of the CDR3 is TGTGCCAGCAGTGAAATGAGTTCCCAATATCAGCCCCAGCATTTT. This codes for CASSEMSSQYQPQHF.

The chain combines TRBV5-6 with TRBJ2-7; 11 bases fit TRBD2. Germline V gene sequence: CDR1 SGHDT, CDR2 YYEEEE. Trimming removed 4 bases from V and 3 bases from J; junction bases left unmatched: 6. There are 15 residues in the CDR3. The CDR3: CASSRSLAGGYEQYF. The CDR3, as DNA: TGTGCCAGCAGCCGAAGTCTAGCGGGGGGCTACGAGCAGTACTTC.

This clone was detected only a few times. CDR3 sequence (DNA): TGTGCCTGGAGTAGACCCCTGGGGGGAGGGGGCTCCTACGAGCAGTACTTC. This gives the protein CAWSRPLGGGGSYEQYF. The chain recombines TRBV30 with TRBJ2-7; TRBD2 is a possible D gene (7 bases). The CDR3 spans 17 residues. Germline V CDR1 and CDR2: GTSNPN, SVGIG (reference sequence). The V gene lost 2 bases and the J gene lost 0 bases, with 20 bases spanning the gap.

V is TRBV5-1 and J is TRBJ2-2, with TRBD1 identical over 7 bases. From germline, CDR1 is SGHRS and CDR2 YFSETQ. The CDR3 runs to 16 residues. J gave up 1 base and V 0 bases, and 3 bases lay outside the gene matches. Here the CDR3 DNA reads TGCGCCAGCAGCTTGGGTGACAGGGAGAACACCGGGGAGCTGTTTTTT. Amino acids: CASSLGDRENTGELFF. Full variable domain (rest looked up from reference TRBV5-1 and TRBJ2-2): KAGVTQTPRYLIKTRGQQVTLSCSPISGHRSVSWYQQTPGQGLQFLFEYFSETQRNKGNFPGRFSGRQFSNSRSEMNVSTLELGDSALYLCASSLGDRENTGELFFGEGSRLTVL.

The table lists this clone with a few counts. The chain uses TRBV7-9 and TRBJ1-2; 7 bases are a match to TRBD1. V was clipped by 4 bases and J by 4 bases; unmatched bases: 9. This CDR3 contains 15 residues. The germline gives CDR1 SEHNR, CDR2 FQNEAQ (reference sequence). This CDR3 is CASSSNRDSSYGYTF. The CDR3 DNA is TGTGCCAGCAGCTCGAACCGGGACAGCTCCTATGGCTACACCTTC.

V gene TRBV2 combines with J gene TRBJ1-5; TRBD1 might be the D (6 bases). The CDR3 sequence is 14 residues long. V was trimmed by 8 bases and J by 6 bases, leaving 17 bases between them. Per germline, CDR1 SNHLY and CDR2 FYNNEI. The CDR3 coding sequence is TGTGCCAGCGCGATCTCAGGGGACACTCAGCCCCAGCATTTT. It specifies CASAISGDTQPQHF. The whole variable domain, filled in from reference TRBV2 and TRBJ1-5, reads EPEVTQTPSHQVTQMGQEVILRCVPISNHLYFYWYRQILGQKVEFLVSFYNNEISEKSEIFDDQFSVERPDGSNFTLKIRSTKLEDSAMYFCASAISGDTQPQHFGDGTRLSIL.

The chain recombines TRBV5-1 with TRBJ1-2; D remains unclear. V lost 4 bases to trimming and J lost 5 bases, with 15 bases between them. Looked up from germline, CDR1 is SGHRS and CDR2 is YFSETQ. The CDR3 extends over 14 amino acids. The CDR3 sequence is CASSPERAGYGYTF. CDR3 nucleotide sequence: TGCGCCAGCAGCCCTGAGCGGGCGGGATATGGCTACACCTTC.

With regard to this clone: The same CDR3 also results from other DNA sequences found in this sample. The chain employs TRBV18 and TRBJ2-7; D gene ambiguous. V gave up 2 bases and J gave up 3 bases, with 11 bases separating them. The CDR3 has 14 amino acids. Germline CDR1 and CDR2: KGHSH and LQKENI. The CDR3 DNA reads as TGTGCCAGCTCACCAGGGTTAGCCGTCTACGAGCAGTACTTC. Protein sequence: CASSPGLAVYEQYF. The whole variable domain, remainder taken from reference TRBV18 and TRBJ2-7, is NAGVMQNPRHLVRRRGQEARLRCSPMKGHSHVYWYRQLPEEGLKFMVYLQKENIIDESGMPKERFSAEFPKEGPSILRIQQVVRGDSAAYFCASSPGLAVYEQYFGPGTRLTVT.

The rearrangement uses TRBV5-1 and TRBJ2-5, with D perhaps TRBD2 (6 bases). The CDR3 runs to 14 residues. V gave up 4 bases and J gave up 1 base, with 11 bases separating them. Per the germline V gene, CDR1 is SGHRS and CDR2 is YFSETQ. The CDR3 DNA reads TGCGCCAGCAGCCGTCCTAGCGCCCAAGAGACCCAGTACTTC. It yields the protein CASSRPSAQETQYF.

The V gene is TRBV19, the J gene TRBJ2-3, with 7 bases that match TRBD1. Trimming took 9 bases from V and 5 from J; bases not matched to a gene: 11. CDR3 length: 14 residues. Germline CDR1 and CDR2: LNHDA and SQIVND (reference sequence). The CDR3 bases are TGTGCCAGCGTACAGGGGCCTGCTGAAGATACGCAGTATTTT. This translates into CASVQGPAEDTQYF.

This chain connects TRBV7-2 to TRBJ2-3; 13 nucleotides align to TRBD2. The V gene's germline CDR1 is SGHTA and CDR2 FQGNSA. Losses at the gene ends were 7 bases for V and 10 bases for J; bases not matched to a gene: 5. CDR3 size: 13 residues. The CDR3 DNA reads as TGTGCCAGCACCGGACTAGCGGGAGTTTCGCAGTATTTT. Translated: CASTGLAGVSQYF.

This clone was seen once. The chain uses TRBV4-2 and TRBJ1-1; D is ambiguous. V lost 1 base to trimming and J lost 2 bases, with 11 bases between them. The CDR3 sequence is 15 residues long. Germline values: CDR1 LGHNA, CDR2 YNFKEQ. The CDR3 protein is CASSQGVAANTEAFF. The CDR3 region has the DNA TGTGCCAGCAGCCAAGGGGTTGCGGCCAACACTGAAGCTTTCTTT.

CDR3 in amino acids: CASTLTGSHTEAFF. As DNA, the CDR3 is TGTGCCAGCACCCTCACAGGGTCCCACACTGAAGCTTTCTTT. The rearrangement joins TRBV2 to TRBJ1-1; a weak D match, TRBD1 (6 bases). The CDR3 extends over 14 amino acids. Between the trimmed V and J ends, which lost 7 bases and 3 bases, there was a span of 15 bases. The germline V gene has CDR1 SNHLY and CDR2 FYNNEI.

The chain is built from TRBV6-1 and TRBJ1-3; D is unresolved. Germline CDR1 and CDR2: MNHNS and SASEGT. The CDR3 totals 14 residues. V gave up 0 bases and J gave up 4 bases, with 7 bases separating them. CDR3 coding DNA: TGTGCCAGCAGTGAAGCCTTGACAGGAAACACCATATATTTT. Residues: CASSEALTGNTIYF.

Worth noting for this clone: One end of the junction varies from germline; a read error may be responsible. The V gene is TRBV7-7, the J gene TRBJ2-7; possibly TRBD1 for D (7 bases). Per the germline V gene, CDR1 is SSHAT and CDR2 is FNYEAQ (reference sequence). CDR3 length: 16 amino acids. The CDR3 coding sequence is TGTGCTAGCAGCCCGGAGGGGACAGTGAGCTACTACGAGCAGTACTTC. This codes for CASSPEGTVSYYEQYF.

This clone has only a few counts. The sample carries other DNA sequences with the same CDR3. V gene TRBV6-5 combines with J gene TRBJ2-7, with a tentative D call TRBD2 (6 bases). The germline gives CDR1 MNHEY, CDR2 SVGAGI. The ends were cut back, 6 bases at V and 7 bases at J, with 13 bases in the middle. This CDR3 has 12 amino acids. The DNA of the CDR3 is TGTGCCAGCAGACCCGGGGGTGGAGAGCAGTACTTC. Protein sequence: CASRPGGGEQYF.